Given below is one T cell receptor beta chain in context. A single record per CDR3 protein comes from TCRdb applying MiXCR to the RT-PCR reads. Of almost 700,000 distinct CDR3 sequences detected, 12% to 15% appear once; the ten largest clones hold 3.6%. V trimming: 3 bases; J trimming: 5 bases; junction bases outside the gene matches: 7. Germline loops: CDR1 SGHRS, CDR2 YFSETQ. This CDR3 contains 14 residues. The chain carries TRBV5-1 and TRBJ1-1, with 7 bases lining up with TRBD1. The receptor's source is a female donor in good health, serving as a healthy control. Input material: memory CD4+ T cells from blood. This chain's CDR3 is CASSSTGQRTEAFF. The CDR3 DNA reads TGCGCCAGCAGCTCGACAGGGCAAAGGACTGAAGCTTTCTTT.